The next 28 T cell receptor beta chains were all read from a single sample in a study of early T cells in non-severe SARS-CoV-2 infection. TCRdb itself ran the 5' RACE reads through MiXCR, one entry per CDR3 protein. The sample shows about 61,000 distinct CDR3 sequences, 12% of them seen only once. The sample was whole blood, taken at baseline. These receptors originate from an adult who was a healthcare worker with PCR-confirmed SARS-CoV-2 infection or an uninfected control (not recorded which). The donor label of this sample is uncertain.

The rearrangement links TRBV11-3 to TRBJ1-6; 7 nucleotides agree with TRBD1. J gave up 4 bases and V 9 bases, and 6 bases lay outside the gene matches. The CDR3 contains 14 residues. The germline gives CDR1 SGHNT, CDR2 YENEEA. The CDR3 loop is CARKTGPYNSPLHF. The CDR3 nucleotides are TGTGCCAGGAAGACAGGGCCGTATAATTCACCCCTCCACTTT.

A few counts support this clonotype. The V and J genes are TRBV15 and TRBJ2-2, with TRBD1 matching 7 bases. V lost 1 base to trimming and J lost 2 bases; unmatched junction nucleotides: 7. The germline V gene encodes CDR1 LNHNV and CDR2 YYDKDF (reference sequence). The CDR3 is 17 amino acids. CDR3 protein: CATSRVAWTGNTGELFF. In DNA, the CDR3 is TGTGCCACCAGCAGAGTAGCCTGGACAGGAAACACCGGGGAGCTGTTTTTT.

This clonotype has a single count. The chain links TRBV2 to TRBJ2-2; 10 positions match TRBD1. V was clipped by 11 bases and J by 4 bases; unmatched bases: 7. Germline values: CDR1 SNHLY, CDR2 FYNNEI. CDR3 length: 14 amino acids. Here the CDR3 reads CAGRQGAATGELFF. Here the CDR3 DNA reads TGTGCCGGAAGACAGGGGGCGGCCACCGGGGAGCTGTTTTTT.

In its sample, this clonotype was seen a few times. V is TRBV24-1 and J is TRBJ2-2; D unclear. Germline V gene data show CDR1 as KGHDR and CDR2 as SFDVKD. CDR3 size: 15 residues. V shed 1 base and J shed 1 base, with 6 bases lying between them. CDR3 protein: CATSDFRMNTGELFF. The CDR3 DNA follows: TGTGCCACCAGTGATTTCCGGATGAACACCGGGGAGCTGTTTTTT.

This clonotype occurred a few times. The V call is TRBV7-2, the J call TRBJ1-1; D is uncertain. The CDR3 consists of 14 residues. CDR1 and CDR2 from the germline V gene are SGHTA and FQGNSA. Trimming stripped 2 bases from V and 1 base from J, with 8 bases between. For the CDR3, the DNA is TGTGCCAGCAGCTTAAGGGCAAGGAACACTGAAGCTTTCTTT. Protein sequence: CASSLRARNTEAFF.

This clonotype was seen more than once but under ten times. The V call is TRBV6-1, the J call TRBJ2-7; no reliable D call. Deletions cut 9 bases from V and 5 bases from J, with 14 bases between. Germline CDR1 MNHNS, CDR2 SASEGT. The length of the CDR3 is 12 residues. The CDR3 here is CASALKKDEQYV. The CDR3 DNA follows: TGTGCCAGTGCCCTGAAGAAAGACGAGCAGTACGTC.

The chain couples TRBV6-6 to TRBJ1-2; 8 bases fit TRBD1. Germline assignment: CDR1 MNHNY and CDR2 SVGAGI (reference sequence). V gave up 5 bases and J gave up 3 bases; unmatched junction bases: 5. This CDR3 spans 14 amino acids. The CDR3 protein is CASSPGGYDYGYTF. DNA of the CDR3: TGTGCCAGCAGTCCAGGGGGCTATGACTATGGCTACACCTTC.

The V call is TRBV3-1, the J call TRBJ2-3, with no clear D. CDR1 is LGHDT, CDR2 YNNKEL, per germline (reference sequence). Between the trimmed V and J ends, which lost 4 bases and 2 bases, there was a span of 7 bases. The CDR3 runs 13 residues. CDR3 residues: CASSRAFTDTQYF. In DNA form, the CDR3 reads TGTGCCAGCAGCCGGGCCTTCACAGATACGCAGTATTTT.

This chain connects TRBV5-4 to TRBJ2-3; a weak D match, TRBD1 (6 bases). There are 16 residues in the CDR3. Germline-derived CDR1 and CDR2 are SGHNT and YYREEE (reference sequence). Trimming shortened V by 2 bases and J by 0 bases, and 13 bases separated the two germline ends. CDR3 coding DNA: TGTGCCAGCAGCTTCTTACAGGGTACTAGCACAGATACGCAGTATTTT. It codes for CASSFLQGTSTDTQYF.

The chain links TRBV7-9 to TRBJ1-4; D is uncertain. Trimming took off 1 base at V and 4 bases at J, with 10 bases between the two ends. CDR1 and CDR2 (germline): SEHNR, FQNEAQ (reference sequence). The CDR3 is made up of 15 amino acids. CDR3 DNA: TGTGCCAGCAGCTTAGTCGGCAGCAGTAATGAAAAACTGTTTTTT. Amino acids: CASSLVGSSNEKLFF.

Remarks on this clonotype: At one end, the junction sequence differs from germline, possibly due to a read error. V usage is TRBV27 and J usage is TRBJ1-6, with TRBD1 identical over 10 bases. Germline V gene data show CDR1 as MNHEY and CDR2 as SMNVEV (reference sequence). This CDR3 has 15 amino acids. For the CDR3, the DNA is TGTGCCAGCAGGTTGCCGGGACAGGGGAATTCACCCCTCGACTTT. It yields the protein CASRLPGQGNSPLDF.

This clonotype showed up just a few times. The chain combines TRBV10-1 with TRBJ1-1; D is unresolved. Trimming stripped 4 bases from V and 2 bases from J, with 8 bases between. Germline values: CDR1 WNHNN, CDR2 SYGVQD (reference sequence). This CDR3 is built from 13 residues. The CDR3 DNA sequence: TGCGCCAGCAGTGGCTGGGAAAACACTGAAGCTTTCTTT. Amino acid sequence: CASSGWENTEAFF.

This clonotype was recorded at least ten times. The chain uses TRBV19 and TRBJ2-3; 8 nucleotides line up with TRBD1. Germline CDR1 LNHDA, CDR2 SQIVND (reference sequence). The CDR3 is 15 residues long. The V gene end was trimmed by 3 bases and the J gene end by 2 bases; junction bases not matched to a gene: 4. The CDR3 DNA reads TGTGCCAGTAGTATTGGACAGGGAGCCACAGATACGCAGTATTTT. Translation gives CASSIGQGATDTQYF.

The chain recombines TRBV7-2 with TRBJ1-5; 9 bases are shared with TRBD1. The CDR3 is 16 amino acids. The V segment lost 5 bases and the J segment 4 bases; nucleotides outside the gene matches: 9. Germline lookup yields CDR1 SGHTA and CDR2 FQGNSA. The CDR3 here is CASSPLPGQGNQPQHF. The CDR3 coding sequence is TGTGCCAGCAGCCCCCTCCCGGGACAGGGTAATCAGCCCCAGCATTTT. Based on the CDR3 plus reference TRBV7-2 and TRBJ1-5, the full variable domain is GAGVSQSPSNKVTEKGKDVELRCDPISGHTALYWYRQSLGQGLEFLIYFQGNSAPDKSGLPSDRFSAERTGGSVSTLTIQRTQQEDSAVYLCASSPLPGQGNQPQHFGDGTRLSIL.

In its sample, this clonotype was seen a few times. CDR3 amino acids: CASSQMTLYDEQFF. The CDR3 DNA is TGTGCCAGCAGCCAAATGACACTGTACGATGAGCAGTTCTTC. The chain is built from TRBV7-3 and TRBJ2-1; D uncertain. Trimming took off 5 bases at V and 8 bases at J, with 16 bases between the two ends. This CDR3 is 14 amino acids long. The germline gives CDR1 SGHTA, CDR2 FQGTGA.

This clonotype came up many times. The chain employs TRBV12-3 or TRBV12-4 and TRBJ1-2, with a possible D match to TRBD1 (6 bases). V was trimmed by 6 bases and J by 6 bases, leaving 14 bases between them. There are 13 residues in the CDR3. CDR3 sequence reads: CASRPQGFDGYTF. In DNA, the CDR3 is TGTGCCAGCAGACCACAGGGATTTGATGGCTACACCTTC.

This chain links TRBV25-1 with TRBJ2-7, with D possibly TRBD1 on 6 matching bases. V shed 4 bases and J shed 3 bases, with 10 bases lying between them. The CDR3 has 13 amino acids. CDR1 MGHDK and CDR2 SYGVNS come from the germline V gene. The CDR3 spells CASSGQVDYEQYV. Written as DNA, the CDR3 is TGTGCCAGCAGTGGACAGGTCGACTACGAGCAGTACGTC.

This clonotype was observed a handful of times. The chain has TRBV24-1 and TRBJ2-2; D may be TRBD2 (6 bases). CDR1 and CDR2 (germline): KGHDR, SFDVKD. CDR3 length equals 14 residues. V lost 7 bases and J lost 6, with 14 bases in between. In nucleotides, the CDR3 is TGTGCCACCAGAGAAGGCGGGGTGGCCGGGGAGCTGTTTTTT. It specifies CATREGGVAGELFF.

This clonotype occurred many times. The genes are TRBV15 and TRBJ2-3; 9 bases line up with TRBD1. CDR3 length: 18 residues. Germline lookup yields CDR1 LNHNV and CDR2 YYDKDF (reference sequence). After removal of 2 bases from V and 0 bases from J, the junction contained 9 bases not matched to a gene. CDR3 in amino acids: CATSRPGAGQGSTDTQYF. Here the CDR3 DNA reads TGTGCCACCAGCAGACCCGGGGCGGGACAGGGAAGCACAGATACGCAGTATTTT. The full variable domain, completed using reference TRBV15 and TRBJ2-3, is DAMVIQNPRYQVTQFGKPVTLSCSQTLNHNVMYWYQQKSSQAPKLLFHYYDKDFNNEADTPDNFQSRRPNTSFCFLDIRSPGLGDTAMYLCATSRPGAGQGSTDTQYFGPGTRLTVL.

The chain combines TRBV19 with TRBJ2-2; 7 positions agree with TRBD1. Germline V gene data show CDR1 as LNHDA and CDR2 as SQIVND (reference sequence). CDR3 length: 11 amino acids. The CDR3, as DNA: TGTGCGGCAGGGGGCACCGGGGAGCTGTTTTTT. Encoded protein: CAAGGTGELFF.

The chain couples TRBV27 to TRBJ1-5; 10 bases are shared with TRBD1. The CDR3 is made up of 14 amino acids. Looked up from germline, CDR1 is MNHEY and CDR2 is SMNVEV (reference sequence). The ends lost 6 bases at V and 2 bases at J; junction bases unmatched: 1. CDR3 loop: CASRTGGGNQPQHF. CDR3 in DNA: TGTGCCAGCAGGACAGGGGGCGGCAATCAGCCCCAGCATTTT.

Here the CDR3 DNA reads TGCAGCGTACGGACAGGGGGCAATGAGCAGTTCTTC. It is translated as CSVRTGGNEQFF. V usage is TRBV29-1 and J usage is TRBJ2-1; the match to TRBD1 covers 10 bases. The germline gives CDR1 SQVTM, CDR2 ANQGSEA. V trimming: 6 bases; J trimming: 6 bases; junction bases outside the gene matches: 2. The CDR3 has 12 residues.

The V and J genes are TRBV14 and TRBJ1-6; D is unresolved. CDR1 and CDR2 from the germline V gene are SGHDN and FVKESK. CDR3 size: 18 residues. The germline V and J ends were trimmed by 0 bases and 7 bases, with 19 bases remaining between them. The CDR3 nucleotides read TGTGCCAGCAGCCAAGATTCTTGGGTGGCCGGGGAAAATTCACCCCTCCACTTT. It encodes CASSQDSWVAGENSPLHF. The full variable domain, rest sourced from reference TRBV14 and TRBJ1-6, is EAGVTQFPSHSVIEKGQTVTLRCDPISGHDNLYWYRRVMGKEIKFLLHFVKESKQDESGMPNNRFLAERTGGTYSTLKVQPAELEDSGVYFCASSQDSWVAGENSPLHFGNGTRLTVT.

This clonotype came up a few times. The rearrangement uses TRBV5-1 and TRBJ2-3, with TRBD1 as a possible D gene (5 bases). Germline assignment: CDR1 SGHRS and CDR2 YFSETQ. V lost 4 bases and J 3 bases, leaving 9 bases between the germline ends. The CDR3 has 13 residues. The CDR3 loop reads CASSGARTDTQYF. Here the CDR3 DNA reads TGCGCCAGCAGCGGGGCAAGGACAGATACGCAGTATTTT. Combining the CDR3 with reference TRBV5-1 and TRBJ2-3 gives the whole variable domain KAGVTQTPRYLIKTRGQQVTLSCSPISGHRSVSWYQQTPGQGLQFLFEYFSETQRNKGNFPGRFSGRQFSNSRSEMNVSTLELGDSALYLCASSGARTDTQYFGPGTRLTVL.

The CDR3 sequence is CASNQSPRDTEAFF. CDR3 bases: TGCGCCAGCAACCAGTCCCCCCGAGACACTGAAGCTTTCTTT. The rearrangement links TRBV10-2 to TRBJ1-1; D gene ambiguous. This CDR3 has 14 amino acids. Trimming cost V 7 bases and J 3 bases, with 15 bases left between them. Germline values: CDR1 WSHSY, CDR2 SAAADI.

The V and J genes are TRBV6-1 and TRBJ2-7, with D hard to call. The CDR3 covers 12 residues. The V gene's germline CDR1 is MNHNS and CDR2 SASEGT. Trimming removed 3 bases at V and 4 bases at J, with 7 bases between. The CDR3 here is CASSELGYEQYV. DNA for the CDR3: TGTGCCAGCAGTGAGTTAGGGTACGAGCAGTACGTC.

This chain uses TRBV20-1 with TRBJ1-6, with D perhaps TRBD1 (5 bases). Trimming stripped 6 bases from V and 9 bases from J, with 18 bases between. The CDR3 covers 14 residues. Germline V gene data show CDR1 as DFQATT and CDR2 as SNEGSKA (reference sequence). This CDR3 reads CSAQDTRGGSPLHF. As DNA, the CDR3 is TGCAGTGCGCAGGACACCCGAGGCGGTTCACCCCTCCACTTT.

This clonotype was picked up a small number of times. The chain combines TRBV7-2 with TRBJ2-5; no clear D. The CDR3 consists of 12 residues. CDR1 is SGHTA, CDR2 FQGNSA, per germline. The V and J ends lost 4 bases and 7 bases respectively, with 10 bases between them. The chain's CDR3 is CASSSEIWTQYF. The CDR3 DNA reads TGTGCCAGCAGCTCTGAGATTTGGACCCAGTACTTC.